This T cell receptor beta chain comes out of a study of blood T cell repertoires in COVID-19. Study overall: Donors in the United States, Italy and Spain gave samples during acute or convalescent COVID-19. The cDNA or gDNA used as material had been derived from T cells, B-cell-depleted T cells, or PBMCs.

Original processing methods: Amplification from reference gene primers served as the basis for estimated nucleated cell counts. Measured with immunoSEQ multiplex PCR; TCRdb has only the in-frame clones, and not every one. The V and J calls and clone size are taken from that table; D and trimming were inferred from the DNA. The sample has a few hundred thousand clones; about 87% are singletons. Sample: peripheral blood. This clonotype originated in a woman between 65 and 79 years old with active or convalescent COVID-19.

The CDR3 DNA sequence: TGTGCCAGCAGTGAACCGGGGGGCAAAACTAATGAAAAACTGTTTTTT. It yields the protein CASSEPGGKTNEKLFF. The chain is built from TRBV2 and TRBJ1-4; D is perhaps TRBD1 (6 bases). V was shortened by 2 bases and J by 1 base, with 11 bases between the two germline ends. The CDR3 is 16 residues long. In germline, CDR1 is SNHLY, CDR2 FYNNEI.